This TCR beta chain was captured by sequencing in a study of regulatory T cells in long-lasting Graves disease. This CDR3 contains 15 residues. CDR1 and CDR2 from the germline V gene are MGHRA and YSYEKL. The V end was cut by 0 bases, the J end by 4 bases, with 12 bases between. Time point defined: newly diagnosed GD, antithyroid drugs for less than 3 months. From RNA extracted from PBMCs, the TCR library was made. According to the study, TCR beta libraries were built with iRepertoire HTBI primers and CDR3-region Arm-PCR. TCRdb called the multiplex PCR reads again in MiXCR, with one record for every CDR3 protein. The sample shows hundreds of thousands of distinct CDR3 sequences, 15% to 20% of them seen only once. The same sample was also used in a study of T cells in Graves' hyperthyroidism and ophthalmopathy.

The material was peripheral blood mononuclear cells (PBMCs), obtained at new diagnosis, from a patient treated with antithyroid drugs. This receptor was identified in a young woman with Graves disease. The chain uses TRBV4-1 and TRBJ1-2; D remains ambiguous. The DNA for the CDR3 is TGCGCCAGCAGCCAAGATGCCAGTATCGGCTATGGCTACACCTTC. Its translation is CASSQDASIGYGYTF.